This TCR beta chain was observed in a study of cytomegalovirus exposure and HLA in healthy donors. The PCR ran on 60 Vbeta and 13 Jbeta primers. This table comes from immunoSEQ multiplex PCR, and its TCRdb copy is limited to in-frame clones, with some not included. This table has 130,000 or so clones, about 64% appearing once. This clone was seen only a few times. Germline CDR1 reads KGHSH; CDR2 reads LQKENI. The ends were cut back, 3 bases at V and 3 bases at J, with 8 bases in the middle. This CDR3 contains 14 residues. V is TRBV18 and J is TRBJ1-4; no clear D. Sequencing was done on a sample of PBMCs. This TCR was recovered from a woman between 40 and 50 years old in good health and CMV-seronegative. The CDR3 region has the DNA TGTGCCAGCTCACCCGGTGTTGCTAATGAAAAACTGTTTTTT. Its protein product is CASSPGVANEKLFF.